What follows are 30 T cell receptor beta chains derived from one specimen sequenced in a study of cytomegalovirus exposure and HLA in healthy donors. Primers for the PCR totalled 60 Vbeta and 13 Jbeta. Sequencing used immunoSEQ multiplex PCR; TCRdb keeps in-frame clones, though not all of them. The table records about 150,000 clones, about three quarters of them present only once. Sequenced sample: PBMCs. Every receptor here comes from a middle-aged woman in good health and CMV-seronegative.

This rearrangement joins TRBV5-4 to TRBJ2-5; 9 bases are a match to TRBD2. CDR3 length: 14 amino acids. Germline CDR1 and CDR2: SGHNT and YYREEE (reference sequence). J lost 5 bases, V lost 0 bases, and 2 bases had no gene match. The CDR3 here is CASSLGTSAETQYF. The CDR3 nucleotides read TGTGCCAGCAGCTTGGGGACTAGCGCGGAGACCCAGTACTTC.

This rearrangement joins TRBV15 to TRBJ1-1, with D uncertain. The V and J ends lost 0 bases and 0 bases respectively, with 5 bases between them. There are 14 residues in the CDR3. Germline lookup yields CDR1 LNHNV and CDR2 YYDKDF (reference sequence). The CDR3 spells CATSRDRMNTEAFF. The CDR3 DNA reads TGTGCCACCAGCAGAGACAGGATGAACACTGAAGCTTTCTTT.

The chain uses TRBV10-2 and TRBJ1-5; no clear D gene. Germline V lookup: CDR1 WSHSY, CDR2 SAAADI. V was clipped by 1 base and J by 4 bases, with 8 bases between them. The CDR3 sequence is 14 residues long. CDR3 in amino acids: CASSEWQTNQPQHF. DNA of the CDR3: TGCGCCAGCAGTGAGTGGCAGACTAATCAGCCCCAGCATTTT.

The chain links TRBV6-1 to TRBJ1-2; possibly TRBD1 for D (5 bases). Germline CDR1 MNHNS, CDR2 SASEGT. The ends were cut back, 5 bases at V and 7 bases at J, with 20 bases in the middle. The CDR3 has 15 amino acids. The CDR3 loop reads CASSRVRGTISGYTF. The CDR3 coding sequence is TGTGCCAGCAGTCGAGTACGCGGGACGATTAGTGGCTACACCTTC.

The chain carries TRBV7-3 and TRBJ2-3; 7 bases are a match to TRBD2. V lost 5 bases and J lost 8; bases outside the gene matches: 4. The length of the CDR3 is 12 residues. Germline V CDR1 and CDR2: SGHTA, FQGTGA. The CDR3 reads CASSPPGGTQYF. CDR3 coding DNA: TGTGCCAGCAGCCCCCCGGGGGGTACGCAGTATTTT.

V gene TRBV7-8 combines with J gene TRBJ1-6; TRBD1 aligns across 7 bases. Per germline, CDR1 SGHVS and CDR2 FQNEAQ. V was clipped by 4 bases and J by 6 bases; unmatched bases: 3. This CDR3 spans 14 amino acids. The CDR3 spells CASSSRDSNSPLHF. CDR3 DNA: TGTGCCAGCAGCTCCCGGGACAGTAATTCACCCCTCCACTTT.

The chain joins TRBV18 to TRBJ1-2; D not certain. This CDR3 has 16 amino acids. V lost 6 bases, J lost 5 bases, and 22 bases lay in between. The germline gives CDR1 KGHSH, CDR2 LQKENI. The CDR3 DNA reads TGTGCCAGCTCTCAACAGCAGGTCGCTGAGGGTTATGGCTACACCTTC. This gives the protein CASSQQQVAEGYGYTF.

The genes are TRBV27 and TRBJ2-3; 13 bases agree with TRBD2. Germline V gene lookup returns CDR1 MNHEY and CDR2 SMNVEV (reference sequence). V lost 6 bases to trimming and J lost 8 bases; unmatched junction nucleotides: 8. The CDR3 is made up of 15 amino acids. CDR3 residues: CASRRLAGGILTQYF. CDR3 DNA sequence: TGTGCCAGCAGAAGACTAGCGGGGGGAATCCTTACGCAGTATTTT.

CDR3 sequence (DNA): TGTGCCAGCAAATCGGGACAGAGCTCCTACAATGAGCAGTTCTTC. This sequence encodes CASKSGQSSYNEQFF. V is TRBV6-1 and J is TRBJ2-1; 7 nucleotides line up with TRBD1. Germline loops: CDR1 MNHNS, CDR2 SASEGT. The CDR3 is made up of 15 amino acids. V shed 7 bases, J shed 0 bases, and the junction held 6 bases outside the gene matches.

V gene TRBV6-1 combines with J gene TRBJ1-6; 7 positions match TRBD1. Germline loops: CDR1 MNHNS, CDR2 SASEGT. J gave up 9 bases and V 6 bases, and 11 bases lay outside the gene matches. The CDR3 runs to 15 residues. CDR3 in amino acids: CASRRQGEVLSPLHF. The DNA for the CDR3 is TGTGCCAGCAGAAGACAGGGAGAGGTCCTTTCACCCCTCCACTTT.

V usage is TRBV2 and J usage is TRBJ2-7; 7 nucleotides match TRBD2. CDR3 length equals 14 residues. Trimming removed 5 bases from V and 1 base from J; junction bases left unmatched: 5. Germline CDR1 is SNHLY and CDR2 is FYNNEI. The CDR3, as DNA: TGTGCCAGCAGTACTGGCGGGGGATCCTACGAGCAGTACTTC. It codes for CASSTGGGSYEQYF.

This clone appeared a few times. The rearrangement joins TRBV27 to TRBJ1-4; no definite D call. This CDR3 is built from 16 residues. V lost 3 bases and J lost 0, with 11 bases in between. CDR1 and CDR2 from the germline V gene are MNHEY and SMNVEV (reference sequence). CDR3 protein: CASSFGNRATNEKLFF. CDR3 sequence (DNA): TGTGCCAGCAGTTTCGGGAACAGAGCAACTAATGAAAAACTGTTTTTT.

The chain uses TRBV2 and TRBJ1-1; D is unclear. V dropped 3 bases and J dropped 1 base, with 6 bases sitting between them. The CDR3 is 13 residues long. Germline values: CDR1 SNHLY, CDR2 FYNNEI. CDR3 in amino acids: CASSELSNTEAFF. CDR3 nucleotide sequence: TGTGCCAGCAGTGAGTTATCGAACACTGAAGCTTTCTTT.

This clone has only a few counts. The chain carries TRBV7-9 and TRBJ1-1, with D possibly matching TRBD1 (6 bases). The CDR3 totals 15 residues. V was clipped by 6 bases and J by 9 bases, with 23 bases between them. Germline V CDR1 and CDR2: SEHNR, FQNEAQ (reference sequence). The CDR3 sequence: CASRLGAGVESKAFF. Written as DNA, the CDR3 is TGTGCCAGCAGATTGGGGGCAGGGGTCGAATCGAAAGCTTTCTTT.

CDR3 nucleotides: TGTGCCAGCAGCTTGGACAGCTACAATGAGCAGTTCTTC. This sequence encodes CASSLDSYNEQFF. The chain joins TRBV7-3 to TRBJ2-1; a possible D gene is TRBD1 (6 bases). Germline V gene data show CDR1 as SGHTA and CDR2 as FQGTGA. The CDR3 has 13 residues. The V and J ends lost 3 bases and 3 bases respectively, with 6 bases between them. Full variable domain (rest looked up from reference TRBV7-3 and TRBJ2-1): GAGVSQTPSNKVTEKGKYVELRCDPISGHTALYWYRQSLGQGPEFLIYFQGTGAADDSGLPNDRFFAVRPEGSVSTLKIQRTERGDSAVYLCASSLDSYNEQFFGPGTRLTVL.

V is TRBV28 and J is TRBJ2-3; 12 bases agree with TRBD2. Unmatched junction bases numbered 5, after V lost 5 bases and J lost 2 bases. CDR1 and CDR2 (germline): MDHEN, SYDVKM. There are 16 residues in the CDR3. CDR3 residues: CASSGGLAGITDTQYF. The CDR3 nucleotides read TGTGCCAGCAGTGGGGGACTAGCGGGTATCACAGATACGCAGTATTTT. Full variable domain (rest looked up from reference TRBV28 and TRBJ2-3): DVKVTQSSRYLVKRTGEKVFLECVQDMDHENMFWYRQDPGLGLRLIYFSYDVKMKEKGDIPEGYSVSREKKERFSLILESASTNQTSMYLCASSGGLAGITDTQYFGPGTRLTVL.

This chain links TRBV28 with TRBJ2-5, with a weak D call TRBD1 (6 bases). The CDR3 consists of 14 residues. Germline V CDR1 and CDR2: MDHEN, SYDVKM. V was pared by 5 bases and J by 0 bases, with 10 bases between. The CDR3 reads CASSVRQDQETQYF. DNA of the CDR3: TGTGCCAGCAGTGTGAGACAGGACCAAGAGACCCAGTACTTC.

The rearrangement joins TRBV6-5 to TRBJ2-7, with 7 nucleotides matching TRBD2. Germline V gene data show CDR1 as MNHEY and CDR2 as SVGAGI. This CDR3 comprises 14 residues. The V segment lost 6 bases and the J segment 4 bases; nucleotides outside the gene matches: 9. This CDR3 is CASSPAGEGYEQYF. For the CDR3, the DNA is TGTGCCAGCAGCCCCGCGGGGGAGGGGTACGAGCAGTACTTC.

The chain recombines TRBV10-2 with TRBJ2-2; TRBD2 is a possible D gene (5 bases). Trimming took off 10 bases at V and 0 bases at J, with 9 bases between the two ends. Germline V gene lookup returns CDR1 WSHSY and CDR2 SAAADI. The CDR3 spans 13 residues. The CDR3 DNA follows: TGCGCCACCCGGGGAGCGAACACCGGGGAGCTGTTTTTT. Translation: CATRGANTGELFF.

With regard to this clone: This sample also contains other DNA sequences that code for the same CDR3. The chain joins TRBV18 to TRBJ1-6, with TRBD1 matching over 8 bases. Germline-derived CDR1 and CDR2 are KGHSH and LQKENI. Trimming removed 6 bases from V and 7 bases from J; junction bases left unmatched: 8. CDR3 length: 15 residues. The DNA for the CDR3 is TGTGCCAGCTCGCTCCAGGGGGCTACCAATTCACCCCTCCACTTT. This encodes CASSLQGATNSPLHF.

This rearrangement joins TRBV5-1 to TRBJ2-3, with TRBD2 matching over 12 bases. Trimming at V came to 0 bases and at J to 1 base, leaving 6 bases not matched to a gene. Germline values: CDR1 SGHRS, CDR2 YFSETQ. The CDR3 length is 18 residues. For the CDR3, the DNA is TGCGCCAGCAGCTTGGGGCTAGCGGGGGGGCCGGGCACAGATACGCAGTATTTT. This encodes CASSLGLAGGPGTDTQYF.

For the CDR3, the DNA is TGCGCCAGCAGCCAACTAGCGGGAACAGATACGCAGTATTTT. This translates into CASSQLAGTDTQYF. The chain is built from TRBV5-1 and TRBJ2-3; 10 bases agree with TRBD2. V was clipped by 4 bases and J by 3 bases; unmatched bases: 2. CDR3 length: 14 amino acids. CDR1 and CDR2 from the germline V gene are SGHRS and YFSETQ.

In the case of this clone: One end of the junction does not line up with germline, which may come from a read error. The V call is TRBV27, the J call TRBJ1-2; 7 bases line up with TRBD1. Germline values: CDR1 MNHEY, CDR2 SMNVEV (reference sequence). The CDR3 contains 17 residues. The CDR3 region has the DNA TGTGCCCGCAGTTCCAACCTTAACCTCAACAGGGGAGGAGGCTACACCTTC. It yields the protein CARSSNLNLNRGGGYTF.

About this clone itself: One end of the junction is discordant with germline, which a read error may explain. The chain carries TRBV7-9 and TRBJ2-1; the D gene is possibly TRBD2 (6 bases). Germline V gene lookup returns CDR1 SEHNR and CDR2 FQNEAQ (reference sequence). CDR3 length equals 15 residues. This CDR3 is CSSSLGSGRHNEQFF. The CDR3, as DNA: TGTTCCAGCAGCTTGGGGTCAGGGAGGCACAATGAGCAGTTCTTC.

The chain combines TRBV27 with TRBJ1-5; TRBD1 might be the D (6 bases). The CDR3 totals 14 residues. CDR1 and CDR2 (germline): MNHEY, SMNVEV (reference sequence). V lost 4 bases, J lost 5 bases, and 12 bases lay in between. The CDR3: CASSWTESYQPQHF. CDR3 DNA: TGTGCCAGCAGTTGGACAGAGTCCTATCAGCCCCAGCATTTT.

This chain uses TRBV5-1 with TRBJ2-5; TRBD1 aligns across 11 bases. Trimming removed 4 bases from V and 11 bases from J; junction bases left unmatched: 13. There are 15 residues in the CDR3. Per germline, CDR1 SGHRS and CDR2 YFSETQ. Written as DNA, the CDR3 is TGCGCCAGCAGCCTCCCCGGGACAGGGGGTAGGGAGCAGTACTTC. Translating gives CASSLPGTGGREQYF.

This clone was counted between two and nine times. V and J are TRBV7-3 and TRBJ2-2, with D tentatively TRBD2 (6 bases). The germline V and J ends were trimmed by 0 bases and 2 bases, with 13 bases remaining between them. The CDR3 loop spans 17 amino acids. Per the germline V gene, CDR1 is SGHTA and CDR2 is FQGTGA. CDR3 nucleotides: TGTGCCAGCAGCTTAACGGGAGGCGGCCTTAACACCGGGGAGCTGTTTTTT. It encodes CASSLTGGGLNTGELFF.

The rearrangement joins TRBV18 to TRBJ1-4, with 11 positions matching TRBD1. From germline, CDR1 is KGHSH and CDR2 LQKENI. Losses at the gene ends were 3 bases for V and 2 bases for J; bases not matched to a gene: 8. This CDR3 region has 18 residues. The CDR3 DNA is TGTGCCAGCTCACCCCAGGCTGGACAGGGGGCGACTAATGAAAAACTGTTTTTT. Amino acids: CASSPQAGQGATNEKLFF.

Here the CDR3 reads CASRDRVVYGYTF. CDR3 DNA sequence: TGTGCCAGCCGGGACAGGGTGGTCTATGGCTACACCTTC. This chain uses TRBV6-5 with TRBJ1-2; TRBD1 matches 9 bases. Germline CDR1 is MNHEY and CDR2 is SVGAGI. V was pared by 8 bases and J by 4 bases, with 5 bases of the junction left unmatched. The CDR3 totals 13 residues.

This chain connects TRBV18 to TRBJ1-1, with TRBD1 identical over 7 bases. The junction had 8 bases not matched to a gene; V was cut back by 3 bases and J by 7 bases. Germline CDR1 and CDR2: KGHSH and LQKENI. CDR3 length equals 14 residues. CDR3 in amino acids: CASSPTTGVGEAFF. CDR3 bases: TGTGCCAGCTCACCTACAACAGGGGTTGGTGAAGCTTTCTTT.